Listed below are T cell receptor beta chains from one sample, sequenced in a study of T cell responses to AZD1222 COVID-19 vaccine. Sequenced by immunoSEQ multiplex PCR; TCRdb stores in-frame clones only, minus some. The repertoire holds about 75,000 clones, with 70% to 90% as singletons. The sequences come from peripheral blood, collected 28 days after the second dose of the MenACWY control vaccine. The receptor set was obtained from an adult who received the MenACWY meningococcal vaccine as a control. Both conserved end residues are part of each CDR3. The D gene is left open where the match is weak. Not all rows give a size; the values are once, few, many and, for expanded clones, a class.

TRBV5-6	.	TRBJ2-3	.	TGTGCCAGCAGCTCCACCTCCACAGATACGCAGTATTTT	CASSSTSTDTQYF
TRBV9	.	TRBJ1-1	.	TGTGCCAGCAGCCCCGAGGGAGGGGGGAGCACTGAAGCTTTCTTT	CASSPEGGGSTEAFF
TRBV5-8	.	TRBJ1-5	TRBD1	TGTGCCAGCAGCCGAGGGACAGGGGGAAATCAGCCCCAGCATTTT	CASSRGTGGNQPQHF
TRBV19	.	TRBJ1-4	TRBD1	TGTGCCAGTAGGGCAGGGGGCGCCGAAAAACTGTTTTTT	CASRAGGAEKLFF
TRBV10-3	.	TRBJ2-7	TRBD1	TGTGCCACCTTCCATACAGGGGACTACGAGCAGTACTTC	CATFHTGDYEQYF
TRBV19	.	TRBJ1-2	TRBD1	TGTGCCAGTAGTATTCAGCGGACAGGGACCTATGGCTACACCTTC	CASSIQRTGTYGYTF
TRBV6-5	few	TRBJ1-1	.	TGTGCCAGCAGACAGGGCCCGCACACTGAAGCTTTCTTT	CASRQGPHTEAFF
TRBV29-1	.	TRBJ1-2	TRBD1	TGCAGCGCTGGGACAGGGCGGATTGACTATGGCTACACCTTC	CSAGTGRIDYGYTF
TRBV28	.	TRBJ2-7	.	TGTGCCAGCAGTTCGTACTCCAGGGGCTACGAGCAGTACTTC	CASSSYSRGYEQYF
TRBV3-1/TRBV3-2	.	TRBJ1-5	.	TGTGCCAGCAGCCAAGATGTAAGGGAGGGGCAGCCCCAGCATTTT	CASSQDVREGQPQHF
TRBV2	.	TRBJ1-4	.	TGTGCCAGCAGTGTAGGGAACACTAATGAAAAACTGTTTTTT	CASSVGNTNEKLFF
TRBV5-4	once	TRBJ1-2	.	TGTGCCAGCAGCTTGGAAGGGAACTATGGCTACACCTTC	CASSLEGNYGYTF
TRBV6-5	.	TRBJ2-5	TRBD1	TGTGCCAGCAGTTACAGGGGGCCGCGGGAGACCCAGTACTTC	CASSYRGPRETQYF
TRBV19	.	TRBJ2-3	TRBD2	TGTGCCAGTAGTAATGTGCGGGGAGGGAGCACAGATACGCAGTATTTT	CASSNVRGGSTDTQYF
TRBV6-1	once	TRBJ1-4	TRBD1	TGTGCCAGCAGTGAGGGACAGGGGGCGGATGAAAAACTGTTTTTT	CASSEGQGADEKLFF
TRBV7-9	.	TRBJ1-1	TRBD1	TGTGCCAGCAGTCCATGGGGACAGGGCAACACTGAAGCTTTCTTT	CASSPWGQGNTEAFF
TRBV27	.	TRBJ1-2	.	TGTGCCAGCAGTTTCATAGGGGAGGACTATGGCTACACCTTC	CASSFIGEDYGYTF
TRBV2	.	TRBJ1-6	.	TGTGCCAGCAGGGGACGGGTCAATTCACCCCTCCACTTT	CASRGRVNSPLHF
TRBV5-4	.	TRBJ2-7	TRBD1	TGTGCCAGCAGCGGGACAGGGGGCTCCTACGAGCAGTACTTC	CASSGTGGSYEQYF
TRBV2	.	TRBJ1-5	.	TGTGCCAGCAAGTTGGATGGTGGCAATCAGCCCCAGCATTTT	CASKLDGGNQPQHF
TRBV19	.	TRBJ2-3	.	TGTGCCACAAGGGTGCGAGGATTAACTACAGATACGCAGTATTTT	CATRVRGLTTDTQYF
TRBV4-2	.	TRBJ1-5	TRBD1	TGTGCCAGCAGCCAAGCGGACAGGGGGCATCAGCCCCAGCATTTT	CASSQADRGHQPQHF
TRBV19	.	TRBJ1-3	TRBD1	TGTGCCAGTAGTATCCCAACCGGACAGGCTTCTGGAAACACCATATATTTT	CASSIPTGQASGNTIYF
TRBV30	.	TRBJ2-1	TRBD1	TGTGCCTGGAGTGCTGGGACAGGGGGCCACAATGAGCAGTTCTTC	CAWSAGTGGHNEQFF
TRBV12-3/TRBV12-4	few	TRBJ1-5	.	TGTGCCAGCAGCAACCTAGGTCAGCCCCAGCATTTT	CASSNLGQPQHF
TRBV7-2	.	TRBJ2-5	TRBD2	TGTGCCAGCAGCTTATCAAGCGGGGTTAAGTACCAAGAGACCCAGTACTTC	CASSLSSGVKYQETQYF
TRBV12-3/TRBV12-4	.	TRBJ1-5	.	TGTGCCAGCAGTTTAGCGTCTGCTCAGCCCCAGCATTTT	CASSLASAQPQHF
TRBV5-1	.	TRBJ2-1	TRBD1	TGCGCCAGCAGCCCGGGACAGGGAACCTACAATGAGCAGTTCTTC	CASSPGQGTYNEQFF
TRBV27	.	TRBJ1-6	.	TGTGCCAGCAGTTTTAATCTGGGGGCGAGCCGTAATTCACCCCTCCACTTT	CASSFNLGASRNSPLHF
TRBV4-1	.	TRBJ1-1	TRBD1	TGCGCCAGCAATCCACGACCGGGACAGGATAACACTGAAGCTTTCTTT	CASNPRPGQDNTEAFF
TRBV7-2	.	TRBJ1-2	.	TGTGCCAGCAGCTTCACACAGGGACCCTATGGCTACACCTTC	CASSFTQGPYGYTF
TRBV6-6	.	TRBJ2-2	.	TGTGCCAGCAGTTCACAGCGTCGGGAGCTGTTTTTT	CASSSQRRELFF
TRBV5-8	.	TRBJ2-1	TRBD1	TGTGCCAGCAGCCCCATCGGGACAGGGAGTGAGCAGTTCTTC	CASSPIGTGSEQFF
TRBV7-9	.	TRBJ1-5	.	TGTGCCAGCAGCTTAGGGATTAGGGATCAGCCCCAGCATTTT	CASSLGIRDQPQHF
TRBV30	.	TRBJ2-2	.	TGTGCCTGGATGGGGGGCAGGTCGAACACCGGGGAGCTGTTTTTT	CAWMGGRSNTGELFF
TRBV7-8	.	TRBJ2-5	.	TGTGCCAGCAGCTTAGAATCGAGGGGGACCCAGTACTTC	CASSLESRGTQYF
TRBV6-1	.	TRBJ1-2	TRBD1	TGTGCCAGCAGTGAACACAGGGGGCAAGGCTACACCTTC	CASSEHRGQGYTF